This record looks at one T cell receptor (beta chain) sequence and its context. Its antigen is currently unknown. This entry comes from a study of CD8+CD57+ T cells in acquired aplastic anemia. Study findings and constraints: With respect to CD8+ Simpson's diversity, patients and controls did not differ significantly. Between patients and controls, around 31 CD8+ CDR3 sequences were found in common.

Germline loops: CDR1 SGHTA, CDR2 FQGTGA. This CDR3 spans 16 amino acids. The study profiled TCR beta VDJ and CDR3 using genomic DNA as template. TCRdb reanalysed the reads using MiXCR and keeps one entry per CDR3 protein. Of 200,000 to 250,000 distinct CDR3 sequences in the sample, roughly 35% were seen once. V usage is TRBV7-3 and J usage is TRBJ2-7, with 9 bases matching TRBD1. The DNA end favors TRBJ2-5, so the J call may be wrong. The receptor was isolated from a human donor in good health, serving as a control. The sequenced material came from sorted CD4+, CD8+, or CD8+CD57+ T cells (not recorded which) from PBMCs. This chain's CDR3 is CASSLGTGRERETQYF. CDR3 coding DNA: TGTGCCAGCAGCCTGGGGACAGGGAGGGAGAGAGAGACCCAGTACTTC.